This TCR beta chain appears in the sequencing data of a study of post-analysis software for immune sequencing data. Study-wide findings and caveats: Patients showed TRBV5-6, TRBV5-1 and TRBV20-1 among five TRBV segments more frequent than in controls. The authors found that F measure strongly co-clustered same-batch samples. Multiple sclerosis patients had significantly lower normalized Chao1 diversity than controls.

Included in the TCR beta cDNA libraries were unique molecular identifiers. Out of about 0.9 to 10 million T cells, about 460,000 cDNA molecules were generated. TCRdb recomputed calls from the PCR reads with MiXCR, one row per CDR3 protein. The table records about 760,000 distinct CDR3 sequences, 25% to 30% of them present only once. Germline V CDR1 and CDR2: SGDLS, YYNGEE. This CDR3 region has 15 residues. The germline V and J ends were trimmed by 4 bases and 0 bases, with 11 bases remaining between them. As concerns this clonotype: Its antigen is not identified.

This chain uses TRBV9 with TRBJ2-4; no definite D call. What was sequenced was blood. This clonotype was sampled from a girl aged 10 to 17 with multiple sclerosis. The CDR3 DNA reads TGTGCCAGCAGCCCGCTAGGCATAGCCAAAAACATTCAGTACTTC. Protein product: CASSPLGIAKNIQYF.